This TCR beta chain was sequenced during a study of blood T cell repertoires in COVID-19. At the level of the study: The study drew acute and convalescent COVID-19 samples from the United States, Italy and Spain.

Recruited during active infection, patients (from Seattle) were subsequently followed longitudinally. In the original analysis: Nucleated cell number was recorded as an estimate derived from reference gene primer amplification. Using immunoSEQ multiplex PCR, the repertoire was profiled, and TCRdb retains in-frame clones only, with some absent. V and J calls and clone size are copied from that table; D and trimming were computed from the DNA. The profile shows about 170,000 clones, approximately 90% of them singletons. The CDR3 contains 13 residues. Germline V CDR1 and CDR2: GTSNPN, SVGIG (reference sequence). V lost 3 bases, J lost 3 bases, and 3 bases stayed unmatched.

This receptor was taken from a young man with COVID-19, enrolled during active disease. The chain links TRBV30 to TRBJ2-7; TRBD2 aligns across 9 bases. The sample taken for sequencing was peripheral blood. The CDR3 reads CAWRTSGNYEQYF. The CDR3 coding sequence is TGTGCCTGGAGGACTAGCGGAAACTACGAGCAGTACTTC.